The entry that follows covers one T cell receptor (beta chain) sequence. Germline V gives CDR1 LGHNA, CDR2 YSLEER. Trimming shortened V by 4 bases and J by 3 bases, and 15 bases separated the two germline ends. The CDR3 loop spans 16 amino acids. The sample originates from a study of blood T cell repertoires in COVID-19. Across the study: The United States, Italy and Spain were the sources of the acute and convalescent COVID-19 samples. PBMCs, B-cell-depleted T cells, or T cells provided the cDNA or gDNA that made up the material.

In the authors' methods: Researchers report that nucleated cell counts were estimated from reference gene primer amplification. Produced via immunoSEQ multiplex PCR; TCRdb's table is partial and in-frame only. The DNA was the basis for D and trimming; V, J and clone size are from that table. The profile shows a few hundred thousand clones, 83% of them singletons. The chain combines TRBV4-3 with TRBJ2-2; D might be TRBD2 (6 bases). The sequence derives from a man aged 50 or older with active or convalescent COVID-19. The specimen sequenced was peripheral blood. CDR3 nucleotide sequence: TGCGCCAGCAGCCGCGCAATGGGGGGTGACACCGGGGAGCTGTTTTTT. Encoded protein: CASSRAMGGDTGELFF.